The 16 T cell receptor beta chains below all came from one sample that was sequenced in a study of blood T cell repertoires in COVID-19. The repertoire was sequenced with immunoSEQ multiplex PCR; TCRdb's copy has only in-frame clones and lacks some. The data show 200,000 to 300,000 clones, with about 90% seen just once and over 3.5% held by the top ten. The sequencing sample was made of peripheral blood. All receptors derive from a middle-aged woman with acute or convalescent COVID-19.

The chain carries TRBV18 and TRBJ1-4; 8 nucleotides agree with TRBD1. V lost 3 bases and J lost 6; bases outside the gene matches: 3. This CDR3 spans 14 amino acids. Looked up from germline, CDR1 is KGHSH and CDR2 is LQKENI. CDR3 in amino acids: CASSPPTGDEKLFF. The CDR3 DNA sequence: TGTGCCAGCTCACCGCCGACAGGGGATGAAAAACTGTTTTTT. Full variable domain (remainder filled in from reference TRBV18 and TRBJ1-4): NAGVMQNPRHLVRRRGQEARLRCSPMKGHSHVYWYRQLPEEGLKFMVYLQKENIIDESGMPKERFSAEFPKEGPSILRIQQVVRGDSAAYFCASSPPTGDEKLFFGSGTQLSVL.

The chain has TRBV10-3 and TRBJ1-1, with D unresolved. V dropped 3 bases and J dropped 2 bases, with 10 bases sitting between them. Germline-derived CDR1 and CDR2 are ENHRY and SYGVKD. The CDR3 consists of 14 residues. The CDR3 bases are TGTGCCATCAGTGATATTGGGAGAAACACTGAAGCTTTCTTT. Encoded protein: CAISDIGRNTEAFF.

The CDR3 sequence is CASSAQETNEKLFF. Written as DNA, the CDR3 is TGTGCCAGCAGCGCACAGGAGACTAATGAAAAACTGTTTTTT. The rearrangement uses TRBV9 and TRBJ1-4; weak D call: TRBD1 (5 bases). This CDR3 has 14 amino acids. Deletions cut 3 bases from V and 2 bases from J, with 8 bases between. CDR1 SGDLS and CDR2 YYNGEE come from the germline V gene.

The chain links TRBV6-4 to TRBJ2-1, with no clear D. This CDR3 spans 14 amino acids. Trimming removed 9 bases from V and 6 bases from J, with 18 bases in between. Germline loops: CDR1 MRHNA, CDR2 SNTAGT. CDR3 in amino acids: CASAQALASNEQFF. In DNA, the CDR3 is TGTGCCAGTGCTCAGGCTTTGGCGAGCAATGAGCAGTTCTTC.

The genes are TRBV10-2 and TRBJ1-1, with 11 nucleotides matching TRBD1. There are 15 residues in the CDR3. Germline CDR1 is WSHSY and CDR2 is SAAADI. The V segment lost 8 bases and the J segment 5 bases; nucleotides outside the gene matches: 10. The CDR3 sequence: CASDITGQGGTEAFF. The CDR3, as DNA: TGCGCCAGCGACATAACGGGACAGGGGGGGACTGAAGCTTTCTTT.

J is TRBJ2-3 and V is TRBV6-5; 12 nucleotides align to TRBD2. Trimming removed 2 bases from V and 1 base from J; junction bases left unmatched: 1. The V gene's germline CDR1 is MNHEY and CDR2 SVGAGI. The CDR3 runs to 16 residues. Here the CDR3 DNA reads TGTGCCAGCAGTTACCGGACTAGCGGGGGCACAGATACGCAGTATTTT. Protein: CASSYRTSGGTDTQYF.

This chain connects TRBV19 to TRBJ1-2, with D tentatively TRBD1 (6 bases). Germline values: CDR1 LNHDA, CDR2 SQIVND (reference sequence). Trimming cost V 10 bases and J 8 bases, with 29 bases left between them. The CDR3 has 16 residues. The CDR3 nucleotides are TGTGCCACCAGTCACGGGGGGCCCATCCTTGAAAGGGGCTACACCTTC. It specifies CATSHGGPILERGYTF.

This chain links TRBV29-1 with TRBJ1-2, with D perhaps matching TRBD1 (5 bases). The CDR3 spans 12 residues. Germline CDR1 SQVTM, CDR2 ANQGSEA. Trimming took 4 bases from V and 10 from J, leaving 16 bases between them. The CDR3 nucleotides are TGCAGCGTTGGGGGCCTCCTGAATGCCTACACCTTC. Protein sequence: CSVGGLLNAYTF.

The chain uses TRBV10-1 and TRBJ1-1; D is undetermined. The germline V and J ends were trimmed by 1 base and 1 base, with 7 bases remaining between them. The CDR3 is made up of 14 amino acids. Germline V lookup: CDR1 WNHNN, CDR2 SYGVQD (reference sequence). CDR3 sequence: CASSEYPGNTEAFF. CDR3 nucleotide sequence: TGCGCCAGCAGTGAGTACCCAGGGAACACTGAAGCTTTCTTT.

The chain has TRBV20-1 and TRBJ1-6; D uncertain. Trimming took off 3 bases at V and 5 bases at J, with 14 bases between the two ends. The CDR3 extends over 15 amino acids. Germline-derived CDR1 and CDR2 are DFQATT and SNEGSKA (reference sequence). In DNA form, the CDR3 reads TGCAGTGCTAGTATGTCAGGTTGGGATAATTCACCCCTCCACTTT. This encodes CSASMSGWDNSPLHF.

J is TRBJ2-1 and V is TRBV6-6, with D possibly TRBD2 on 7 matching bases. In germline, CDR1 is MNHNY, CDR2 SVGAGI (reference sequence). Trimming removed 2 bases from V and 9 bases from J, with 11 bases in between. This CDR3 is built from 13 residues. CDR3: CASSYHREGEQFF. DNA of the CDR3: TGTGCCAGCAGTTACCACAGGGAGGGTGAGCAGTTCTTC.

This clone is termed medium-sized. The V call is TRBV10-3, the J call TRBJ1-2, with 7 bases identical to TRBD1. After removal of 4 bases from V and 2 bases from J, the junction contained 4 bases not matched to a gene. Germline CDR1 reads ENHRY; CDR2 reads SYGVKD. This CDR3 comprises 14 residues. The CDR3 here is CAISGQGGNYGYTF. Written as DNA, the CDR3 is TGTGCCATCAGTGGACAGGGTGGAAACTATGGCTACACCTTC.

This rearrangement joins TRBV2 to TRBJ2-5, with 8 positions matching TRBD2. The germline CDR1 and CDR2 sequences are SNHLY and FYNNEI. The CDR3 covers 14 residues. J lost 1 base, V lost 8 bases, and 6 bases had no gene match. The CDR3: CASFQRGPQETQYF. DNA of the CDR3: TGTGCCAGCTTCCAGCGGGGGCCCCAAGAGACCCAGTACTTC.

The chain links TRBV5-5 to TRBJ2-1, with a tentative D call TRBD2 (5 bases). The CDR3 loop spans 17 amino acids. Trimming left V 4 bases short and J 1 base short, with 18 bases between. CDR1 is SGHKS, CDR2 YYEKEE, per germline (reference sequence). CDR3 amino acids: CASSREGTAGSYNEQFF. Written as DNA, the CDR3 is TGTGCCAGCAGCCGTGAGGGTACAGCCGGTTCCTACAATGAGCAGTTCTTC.

This clone was seen only a few times. V usage is TRBV19 and J usage is TRBJ1-4; a possible D gene is TRBD1 (5 bases). Deletions cut 6 bases from V and 8 bases from J, with 16 bases between. Germline CDR1 LNHDA, CDR2 SQIVND (reference sequence). This CDR3 is 14 amino acids long. The CDR3 loop is CASRWGGTIEKLFF. Here the CDR3 DNA reads TGTGCCAGTAGATGGGGAGGGACGATCGAAAAACTGTTTTTT.

The CDR3 DNA reads as TGTGCCAGCAGTATTACAGGGAGTGGCTATGGCTACACCTTC. It is translated as CASSITGSGYGYTF. The genes are TRBV6-5 and TRBJ1-2; TRBD1 might be the D (6 bases). V dropped 5 bases and J dropped 4 bases, with 14 bases sitting between them. The CDR3 length is 14 residues. CDR1 is MNHEY, CDR2 SVGAGI, per germline.